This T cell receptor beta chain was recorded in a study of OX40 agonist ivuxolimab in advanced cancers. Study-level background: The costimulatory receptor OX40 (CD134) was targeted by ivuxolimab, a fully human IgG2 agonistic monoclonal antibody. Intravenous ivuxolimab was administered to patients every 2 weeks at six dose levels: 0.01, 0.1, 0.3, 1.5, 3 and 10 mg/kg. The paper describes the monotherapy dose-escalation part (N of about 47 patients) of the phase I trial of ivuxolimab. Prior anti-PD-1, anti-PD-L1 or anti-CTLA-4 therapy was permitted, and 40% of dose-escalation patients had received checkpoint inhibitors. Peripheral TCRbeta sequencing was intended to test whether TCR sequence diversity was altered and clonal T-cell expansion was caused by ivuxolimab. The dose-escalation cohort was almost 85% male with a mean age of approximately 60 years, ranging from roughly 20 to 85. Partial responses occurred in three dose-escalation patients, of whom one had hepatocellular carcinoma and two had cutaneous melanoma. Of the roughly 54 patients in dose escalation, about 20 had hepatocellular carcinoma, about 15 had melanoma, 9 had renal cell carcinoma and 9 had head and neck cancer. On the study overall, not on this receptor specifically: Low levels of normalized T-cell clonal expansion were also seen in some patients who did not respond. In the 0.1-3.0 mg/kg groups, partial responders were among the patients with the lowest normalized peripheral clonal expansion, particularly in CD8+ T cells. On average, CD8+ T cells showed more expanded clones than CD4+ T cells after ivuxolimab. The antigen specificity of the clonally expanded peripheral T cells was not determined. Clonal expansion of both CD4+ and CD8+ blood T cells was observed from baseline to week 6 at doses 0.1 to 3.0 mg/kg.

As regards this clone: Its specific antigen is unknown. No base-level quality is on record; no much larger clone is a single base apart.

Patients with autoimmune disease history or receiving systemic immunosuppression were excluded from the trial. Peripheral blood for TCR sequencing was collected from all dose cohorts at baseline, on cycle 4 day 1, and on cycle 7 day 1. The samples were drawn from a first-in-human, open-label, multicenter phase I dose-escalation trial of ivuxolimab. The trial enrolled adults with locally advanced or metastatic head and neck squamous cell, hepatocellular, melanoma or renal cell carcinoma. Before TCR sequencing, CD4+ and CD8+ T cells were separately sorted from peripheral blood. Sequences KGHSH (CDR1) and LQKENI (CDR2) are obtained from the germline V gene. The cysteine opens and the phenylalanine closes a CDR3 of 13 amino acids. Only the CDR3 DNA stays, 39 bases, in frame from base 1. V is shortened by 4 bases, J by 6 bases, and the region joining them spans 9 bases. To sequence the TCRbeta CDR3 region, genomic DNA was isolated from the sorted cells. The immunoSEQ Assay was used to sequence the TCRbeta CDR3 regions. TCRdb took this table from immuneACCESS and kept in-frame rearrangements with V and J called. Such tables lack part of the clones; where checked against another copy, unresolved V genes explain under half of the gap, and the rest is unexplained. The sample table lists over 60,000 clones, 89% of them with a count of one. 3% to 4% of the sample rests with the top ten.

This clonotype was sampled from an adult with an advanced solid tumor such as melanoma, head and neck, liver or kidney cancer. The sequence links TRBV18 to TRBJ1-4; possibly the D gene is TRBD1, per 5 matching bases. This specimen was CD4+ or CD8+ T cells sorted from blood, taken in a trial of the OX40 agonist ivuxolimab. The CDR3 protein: CASSQGGDEKLFF. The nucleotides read TGTGCCAGCTCACAGGGAGGGGATGAAAAACTGTTTTTT.